A selection of T cell receptor beta chains follows, all from one sample in a study of blood T cell repertoires in COVID-19. The table came from immunoSEQ multiplex PCR; TCRdb's copy has only in-frame clones and leaves some out. The sample lists fewer than 250,000 clones, roughly 85% occurring once. The specimen sequenced was peripheral blood. Receptors were obtained from a man aged 35 to 55 with acute or convalescent COVID-19. Both conserved end residues are part of each CDR3. A D gene is named only where the DNA matches it firmly. Expanded clones get a size class; other rows say once, few or many, or leave the size out.

TRBD1,once,TRBJ2-2,TRBV24-1,TGTGCCACCAGTGATCCCGCGTACGGGACAGAATACACCGGGGAGCTGTTTTTT,CATSDPAYGTEYTGELFF
TRBD1,.,TRBJ1-4,TRBV5-1,TGCGCCAGCAGTTTAGGGACAGAAGGGGAAAAACTGTTTTTT,CASSLGTEGEKLFF
TRBD1,.,TRBJ2-7,TRBV19,TGTGCCAGTAGCACCGGGACAGGCCCCCTCGAGCAGTACTTC,CASSTGTGPLEQYF
TRBD1,.,TRBJ1-3,TRBV7-6,TGTGCCAGCAGCTTATTAGGACAGGGGGCAGGTGGAAACACCATATATTTT,CASSLLGQGAGGNTIYF
.,few,TRBJ1-1,TRBV28,TGTGCCAGCAGCCCCCCAGGGGCTAGGGGCACTGAAGCTTTCTTT,CASSPPGARGTEAFF
TRBD1,.,TRBJ1-1,TRBV5-8,TGTGCCAGCAGCTTGATCAGGGGGCGGGCTGAAGCTTTCTTT,CASSLIRGRAEAFF
.,.,TRBJ1-1,TRBV3-1/TRBV3-2,TGTGCCAGCTCGTATTGGAGGAACACTGAAGCTTTCTTT,CASSYWRNTEAFF
TRBD1,.,TRBJ1-2,TRBV9,TGTGCCAGCAGCGACAGCTCAAGGACAGGGACGGTCGGCTACACCTTC,CASSDSSRTGTVGYTF
TRBD1,.,TRBJ2-7,TRBV25-1,TGTGCCAGCAGTGAGACAGGGTTCGAGCAGTACTTC,CASSETGFEQYF
.,.,TRBJ2-5,TRBV4-1,TGCGCCAGCAGCCAAGGGGCAGTGGAGACCCAGTACTTC,CASSQGAVETQYF
.,.,TRBJ2-5,TRBV20-1,TGCAGTGCTAGTATCCCAGGGGAAGAGACCCAGTACTTC,CSASIPGEETQYF
.,.,TRBJ2-3,TRBV6-5,TGTGCCGCCCGAGCGGGTCGCACAGATACGCAGTATTTT,CAARAGRTDTQYF
.,.,TRBJ2-7,TRBV5-1,TGCGCCAGCAGCTTGGCGTCAGGGGTCACCTACGAGCAGTACTTC,CASSLASGVTYEQYF
.,few,TRBJ1-5,TRBV9,TGTGCCAGCAGCGGAGGCAATCAGCCCCAGCATTTT,CASSGGNQPQHF
TRBD1,.,TRBJ2-3,TRBV9,TGTGCCAGCATACCGGGGCAGGGGGACACAGATACGCAGTATTTT,CASIPGQGDTDTQYF
.,.,TRBJ1-5,TRBV6-6,TGTGCCAGCAGTTACCGGGAGGCAAATCAGCCCCAGCATTTT,CASSYREANQPQHF
TRBD1,.,TRBJ1-4,TRBV28,TGTGCCAGCAGTCCCGGGACAGGATTGTCAACTAATGAAAAACTGTTTTTT,CASSPGTGLSTNEKLFF
.,.,TRBJ2-7,TRBV11-3,TGTGCCAGCAGCTCCCAGGGGGGCGAGCAGTACTTC,CASSSQGGEQYF
TRBD1,.,TRBJ1-2,TRBV20-1,TGCAGTGCTAGACCCACAGGGGACTACACCTTC,CSARPTGDYTF
TRBD1,.,TRBJ1-1,TRBV6-2/TRBV6-3,TGTGCCAGCAGTTATTATCTGGACAGGGGAGGTAGGAACACTGAAGCTTTCTTT,CASSYYLDRGGRNTEAFF
.,.,TRBJ1-2,TRBV28,TGTGCCAGCAGTTTAAGGGACATTTTCTATGGCTACACCTTC,CASSLRDIFYGYTF
TRBD1,once,TRBJ1-6,TRBV11-2,TGTGCCAGCAGCTTAGGGACAGGGTATTTTTCACCCCTCCACTTT,CASSLGTGYFSPLHF
.,.,TRBJ1-4,TRBV2,TGTGCCAGCAGTGTGGGGGGGTCTAATGAAAAACTGTTTTTT,CASSVGGSNEKLFF
TRBD1,.,TRBJ1-1,TRBV7-2,TGTGCCAGCAGAAAAGGACAGGTCAGTGAAGCTTTCTTT,CASRKGQVSEAFF
.,.,TRBJ2-1,TRBV21-1,TGTGCCAGCAGTCCCTGTCCGAGGACAGGGGTCCCCTGGAGGTCCTACAATGAGCAGTTCTTC,CASSPCPRTGVPWRSYNEQFF
TRBD1,.,TRBJ2-5,TRBV7-9,TGTGCCAGCAGCTTAGACAGGGGCTTGGAGACCCAGTACTTC,CASSLDRGLETQYF
TRBD1,.,TRBJ2-7,TRBV9,TGTGCCAGCAGCGTCGGGACAGGGGGCGCCGAGCAGTACTTC,CASSVGTGGAEQYF
TRBD2,.,TRBJ2-2,TRBV7-9,TGTGCCAGCAGCCTTGCTGGGACTAGCCCCGGGGAGCTGTTTTTT,CASSLAGTSPGELFF
TRBD1,.,TRBJ2-1,TRBV7-3,TGTGCCAGCAGCTCGCGACAGGGGATGACTATTCCCGCAAATGAGCAGTTCTTC,CASSSRQGMTIPANEQFF
.,few,TRBJ1-2,TRBV27,TGTGCCAGCAGTTTATTCCTCGGGTTAGACTATGGCTACACCTTC,CASSLFLGLDYGYTF
.,few,TRBJ1-6,TRBV9,TGTGCCAGCAGCGTAGGGGTCAGGGTAAAGGATTCACCCCTCCACTTT,CASSVGVRVKDSPLHF
.,.,TRBJ1-1,TRBV7-9,TGTGCCAGCAGCCCTCAGGGGCCCCGGATGAACACTGAAGCTTTCTTT,CASSPQGPRMNTEAFF
.,.,TRBJ2-3,TRBV5-1,TGCGCCAGCAGTTCGGGGGGCACAGATACGCAGTATTTT,CASSSGGTDTQYF
TRBD1,.,TRBJ1-2,TRBV3-1/TRBV3-2,TGTGCCAGCAGCCAAGATCCGGCAGGGGGCAATGGCTACACCTTC,CASSQDPAGGNGYTF
.,.,TRBJ1-1,TRBV25-1,TGTGCCAGCAGTGAATGGGTTGGAGCGAACACTGAAGCTTTCTTT,CASSEWVGANTEAFF
.,.,TRBJ1-1,TRBV30,TGTGCCTGGAGTGTCCGGGGTACTGAAGCTTTCTTT,CAWSVRGTEAFF
.,.,TRBJ1-2,TRBV3-1/TRBV3-2,TGTGCCAGCAGTCAGGACGGGGGGAACTATGGCTACACCTTC,CASSQDGGNYGYTF
TRBD1,.,TRBJ2-3,TRBV19,TGTGCCAGTACGGGGACAGGGGGCGAAAGCACAGATACGCAGTATTTT,CASTGTGGESTDTQYF
TRBD1,.,TRBJ1-1,TRBV6-1,TGTGCCAGCAGAGGGACAGGGTCCATTGAAGCTTTCTTT,CASRGTGSIEAFF
.,.,TRBJ1-5,TRBV25-1,TGTGCCAGCAGCCAGCCGGGGATGCAGCCCCAGCATTTT,CASSQPGMQPQHF
TRBD1,.,TRBJ1-2,TRBV4-1,TGCGCCAGCAGCCAACCCCCGACAGGGGTGGGGGGCTACACCTTC,CASSQPPTGVGGYTF